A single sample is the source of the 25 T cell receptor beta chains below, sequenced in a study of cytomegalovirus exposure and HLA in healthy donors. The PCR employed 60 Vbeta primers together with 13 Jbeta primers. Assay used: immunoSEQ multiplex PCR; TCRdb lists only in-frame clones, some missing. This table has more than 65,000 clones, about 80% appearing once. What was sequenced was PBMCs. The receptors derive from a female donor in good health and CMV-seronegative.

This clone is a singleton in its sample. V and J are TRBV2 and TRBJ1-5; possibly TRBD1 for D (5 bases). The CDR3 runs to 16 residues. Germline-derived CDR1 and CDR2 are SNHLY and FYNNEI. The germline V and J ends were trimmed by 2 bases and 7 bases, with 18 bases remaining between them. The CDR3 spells CASSEMGPGLTQPQHF. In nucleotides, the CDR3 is TGTGCCAGCAGTGAAATGGGCCCAGGGCTAACCCAGCCCCAGCATTTT.

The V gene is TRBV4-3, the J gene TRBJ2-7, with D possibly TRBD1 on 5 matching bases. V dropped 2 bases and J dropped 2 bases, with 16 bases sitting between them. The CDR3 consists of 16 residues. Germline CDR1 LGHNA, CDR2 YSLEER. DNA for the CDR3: TGCGCCAGCAGCCAAAAGATTGACAGCCCGGCCTACGAGCAGTACTTC. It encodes CASSQKIDSPAYEQYF.

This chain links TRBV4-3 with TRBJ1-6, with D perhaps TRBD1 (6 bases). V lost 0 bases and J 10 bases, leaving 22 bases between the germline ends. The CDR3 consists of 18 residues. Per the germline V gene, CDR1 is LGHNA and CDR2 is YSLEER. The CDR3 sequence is CASSQDIWTQGKGSPLHF. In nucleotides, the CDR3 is TGCGCCAGCAGCCAAGATATATGGACTCAGGGGAAAGGATCACCCCTCCACTTT.

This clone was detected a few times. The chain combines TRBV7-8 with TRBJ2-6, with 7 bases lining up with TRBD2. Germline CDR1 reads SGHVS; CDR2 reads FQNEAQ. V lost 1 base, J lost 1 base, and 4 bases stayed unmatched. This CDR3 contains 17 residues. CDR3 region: CASSLGEGLSGANVLTF. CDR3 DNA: TGTGCCAGCAGCTTAGGGGAGGGGTTATCTGGGGCCAACGTCCTGACTTTC.

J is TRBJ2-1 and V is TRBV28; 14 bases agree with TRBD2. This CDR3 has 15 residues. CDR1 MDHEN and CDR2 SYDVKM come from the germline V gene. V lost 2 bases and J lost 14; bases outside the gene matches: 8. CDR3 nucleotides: TGTGCCAGCAGTTTACGACTAGCGGGAGGGTTTGGAGAGTTCTTC. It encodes CASSLRLAGGFGEFF.

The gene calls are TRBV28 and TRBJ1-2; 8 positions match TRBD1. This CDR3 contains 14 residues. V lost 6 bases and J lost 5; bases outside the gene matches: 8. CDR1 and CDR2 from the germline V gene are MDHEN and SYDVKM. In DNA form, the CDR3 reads TGTGCCAGCAGCCCAGGACAGGGAGGGTATGGCTACACCTTC. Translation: CASSPGQGGYGYTF.

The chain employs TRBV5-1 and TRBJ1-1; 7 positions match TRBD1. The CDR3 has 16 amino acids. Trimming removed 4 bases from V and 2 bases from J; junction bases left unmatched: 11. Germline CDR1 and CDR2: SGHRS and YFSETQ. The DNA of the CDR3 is TGCGCCAGCAGCCCCCGGGCAGGGGGTGGTAACACTGAAGCTTTCTTT. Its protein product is CASSPRAGGGNTEAFF.

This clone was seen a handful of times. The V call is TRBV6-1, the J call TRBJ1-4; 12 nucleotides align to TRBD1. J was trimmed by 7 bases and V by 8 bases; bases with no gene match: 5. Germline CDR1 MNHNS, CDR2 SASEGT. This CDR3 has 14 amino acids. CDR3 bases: TGTGCCAGCGCCTCGGGACAGGGGGCTGAAAAACTGTTTTTT. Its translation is CASASGQGAEKLFF.

In nucleotides, the CDR3 is TGTGCCAGTAGTCCACAACTAGCGGGGGGGCAGAATGAGCAGTTCTTC. Amino acid sequence: CASSPQLAGGQNEQFF. The chain joins TRBV19 to TRBJ2-1; 13 bases agree with TRBD2. CDR1 is LNHDA, CDR2 SQIVND, per germline (reference sequence). Losses at the gene ends were 5 bases for V and 7 bases for J; bases not matched to a gene: 8. This CDR3 region has 16 residues. The complete variable domain, with remaining parts taken from reference TRBV19 and TRBJ2-1, reads DGGITQSPKYLFRKEGQNVTLSCEQNLNHDAMYWYRQDPGQGLRLIYYSQIVNDFQKGDIAEGYSVSREKKESFPLTVTSAQKNPTAFYLCASSPQLAGGQNEQFFGPGTRLTVL.

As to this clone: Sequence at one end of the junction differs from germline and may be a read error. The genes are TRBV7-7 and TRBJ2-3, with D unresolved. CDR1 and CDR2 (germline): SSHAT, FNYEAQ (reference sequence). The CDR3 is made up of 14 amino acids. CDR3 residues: CASSPSPVTDTQYF. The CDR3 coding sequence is TGTGCTAGCAGCCCCTCACCAGTGACAGATACGCAGTATTTT.

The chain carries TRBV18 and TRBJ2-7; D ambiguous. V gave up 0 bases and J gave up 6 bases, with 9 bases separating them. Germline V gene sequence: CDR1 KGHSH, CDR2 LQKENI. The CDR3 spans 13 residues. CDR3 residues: CASSPPSSREQYF. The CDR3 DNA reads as TGTGCCAGCTCACCACCATCCTCGCGCGAGCAGTACTTC.

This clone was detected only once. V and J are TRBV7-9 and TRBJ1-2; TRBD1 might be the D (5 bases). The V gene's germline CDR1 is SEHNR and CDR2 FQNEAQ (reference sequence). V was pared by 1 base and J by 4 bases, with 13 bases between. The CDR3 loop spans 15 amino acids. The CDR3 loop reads CASSLVEGPSYGYTF. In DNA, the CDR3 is TGTGCCAGCAGCTTAGTGGAGGGGCCTAGCTATGGCTACACCTTC.

The CDR3 bases are TGTGCCACTCAGTCTGGGTCGGGCTCTGGGGCCAACGTCCTGACTTTC. Translating gives CATQSGSGSGANVLTF. This rearrangement joins TRBV19 to TRBJ2-6; D ambiguous. CDR1 is LNHDA, CDR2 SQIVND, per germline (reference sequence). V gave up 10 bases and J gave up 0 bases, with 16 bases separating them. This CDR3 is 16 amino acids long.

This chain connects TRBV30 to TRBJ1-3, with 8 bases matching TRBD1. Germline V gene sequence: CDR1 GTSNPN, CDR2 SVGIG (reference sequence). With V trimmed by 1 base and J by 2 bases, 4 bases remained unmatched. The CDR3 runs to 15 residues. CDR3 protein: CAWSAGRGPGNTIYF. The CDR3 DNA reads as TGTGCCTGGAGTGCCGGCAGGGGGCCTGGAAACACCATATATTTT. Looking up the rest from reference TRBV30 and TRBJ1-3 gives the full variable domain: SQTIHQWPATLVQPVGSPLSLECTVEGTSNPNLYWYRQAAGRGLQLLFYSVGIGQISSEVPQNLSASRPQDRQFILSSKKLLLSDSGFYLCAWSAGRGPGNTIYFGEGSWLTVV.

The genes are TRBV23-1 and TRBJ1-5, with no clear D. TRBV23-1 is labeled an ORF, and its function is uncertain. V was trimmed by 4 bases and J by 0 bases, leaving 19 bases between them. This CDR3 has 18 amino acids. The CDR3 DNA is TGCGCCAGCAGTCCCGCTCAGCTCAGACAATATAGCAATCAGCCCCAGCATTTT. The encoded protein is CASSPAQLRQYSNQPQHF.

CDR3 amino acids: CASSPYTSGSSYNEQFF. In DNA, the CDR3 is TGCGCCAGCAGTCCGTACACTAGCGGGAGCTCCTACAATGAGCAGTTCTTC. The genes are TRBV5-1 and TRBJ2-1; 11 bases map to TRBD2. With V trimmed by 5 bases and J by 0 bases, 7 bases remained unmatched. Looked up from germline, CDR1 is SGHRS and CDR2 is YFSETQ. The CDR3 is 17 residues long.

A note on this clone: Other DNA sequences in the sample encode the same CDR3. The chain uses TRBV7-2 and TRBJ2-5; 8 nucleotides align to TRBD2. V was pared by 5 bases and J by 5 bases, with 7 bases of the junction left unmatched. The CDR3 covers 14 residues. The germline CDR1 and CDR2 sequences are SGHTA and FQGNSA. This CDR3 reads CASSPGGGRETQYF. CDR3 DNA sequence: TGTGCCAGCAGCCCGGGCGGGGGGCGGGAGACCCAGTACTTC.

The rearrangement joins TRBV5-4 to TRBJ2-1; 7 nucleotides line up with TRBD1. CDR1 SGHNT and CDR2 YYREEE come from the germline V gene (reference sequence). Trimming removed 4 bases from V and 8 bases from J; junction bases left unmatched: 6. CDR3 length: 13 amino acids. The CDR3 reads CASSQDRVYEQFF. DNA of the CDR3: TGTGCCAGCAGCCAAGACAGGGTCTATGAGCAGTTCTTC.

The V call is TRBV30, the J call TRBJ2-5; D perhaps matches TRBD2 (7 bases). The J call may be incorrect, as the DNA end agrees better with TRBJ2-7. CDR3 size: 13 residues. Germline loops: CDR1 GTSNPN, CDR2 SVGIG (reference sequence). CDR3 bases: TGTGCCTGGAGCGGGCGGGGGCGATACGAGCAGTACTTC. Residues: CAWSGRGRYEQYF.

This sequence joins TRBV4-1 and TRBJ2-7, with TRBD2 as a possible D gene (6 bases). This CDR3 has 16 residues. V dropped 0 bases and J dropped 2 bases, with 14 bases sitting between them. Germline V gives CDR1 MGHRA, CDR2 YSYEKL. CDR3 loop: CASSQEVPSAAYEQYF. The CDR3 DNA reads TGCGCCAGCAGCCAAGAAGTACCTAGCGCCGCCTACGAGCAGTACTTC.

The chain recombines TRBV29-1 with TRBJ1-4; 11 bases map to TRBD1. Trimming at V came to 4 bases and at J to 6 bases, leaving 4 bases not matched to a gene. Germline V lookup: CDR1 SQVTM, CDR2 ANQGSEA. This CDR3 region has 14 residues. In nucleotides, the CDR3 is TGCAGCGTTGGCGGGGGACAGGGGGATGAAAAACTGTTTTTT. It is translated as CSVGGGQGDEKLFF.

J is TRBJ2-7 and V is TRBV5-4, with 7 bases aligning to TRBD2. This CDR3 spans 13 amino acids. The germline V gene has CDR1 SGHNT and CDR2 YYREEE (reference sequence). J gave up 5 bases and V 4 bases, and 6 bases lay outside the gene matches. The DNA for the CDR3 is TGTGCCAGCAGCCGCGGGAGTGAACACGAGCAGTACTTC. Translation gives CASSRGSEHEQYF.

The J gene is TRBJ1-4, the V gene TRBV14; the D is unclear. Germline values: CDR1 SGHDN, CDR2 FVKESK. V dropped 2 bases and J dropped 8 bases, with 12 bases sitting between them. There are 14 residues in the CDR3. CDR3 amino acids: CASSQLRTGEKLFF. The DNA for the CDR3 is TGTGCCAGCAGCCAACTTCGGACGGGGGAAAAACTGTTTTTT.

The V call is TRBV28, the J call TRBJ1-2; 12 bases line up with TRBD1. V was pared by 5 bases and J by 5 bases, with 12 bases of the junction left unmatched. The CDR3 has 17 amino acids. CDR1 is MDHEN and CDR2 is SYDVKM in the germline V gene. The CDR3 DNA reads TGTGCCAGCAGTGTTCCGGGACAGGGGGCTTCAGTTTATGGCTACACCTTC. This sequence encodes CASSVPGQGASVYGYTF.

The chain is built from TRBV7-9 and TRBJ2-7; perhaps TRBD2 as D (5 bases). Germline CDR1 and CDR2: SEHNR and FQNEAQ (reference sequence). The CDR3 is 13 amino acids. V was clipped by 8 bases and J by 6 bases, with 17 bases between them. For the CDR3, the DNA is TGTGCCAGCGAGGGATCCGGGGATGGCGAGCAGTACTTC. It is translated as CASEGSGDGEQYF. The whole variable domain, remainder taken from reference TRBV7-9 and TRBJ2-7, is DTGVSQNPRHKITKRGQNVTFRCDPISEHNRLYWYRQTLGQGPEFLTYFQNEAQLEKSRLLSDRFSAERPKGSFSTLEIQRTEQGDSAMYLCASEGSGDGEQYFGPGTRLTVT.